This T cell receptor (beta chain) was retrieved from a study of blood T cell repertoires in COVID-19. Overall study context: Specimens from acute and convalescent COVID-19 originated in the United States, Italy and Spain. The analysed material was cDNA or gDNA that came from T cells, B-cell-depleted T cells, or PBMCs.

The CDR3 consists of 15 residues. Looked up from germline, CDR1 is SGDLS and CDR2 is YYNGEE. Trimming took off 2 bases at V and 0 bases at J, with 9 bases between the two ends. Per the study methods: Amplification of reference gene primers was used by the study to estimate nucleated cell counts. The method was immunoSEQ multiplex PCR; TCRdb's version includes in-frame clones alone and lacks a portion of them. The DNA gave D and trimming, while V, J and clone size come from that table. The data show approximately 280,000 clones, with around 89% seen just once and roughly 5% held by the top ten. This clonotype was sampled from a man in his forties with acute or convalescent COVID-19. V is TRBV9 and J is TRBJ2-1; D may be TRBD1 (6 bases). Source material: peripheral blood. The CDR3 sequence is CASSVTGSSYNEQFF. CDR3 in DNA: TGTGCCAGCAGCGTTACAGGGAGCTCCTACAATGAGCAGTTCTTC. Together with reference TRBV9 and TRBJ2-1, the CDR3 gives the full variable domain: DSGVTQTPKHLITATGQRVTLRCSPRSGDLSVYWYQQSLDQGLQFLIQYYNGEERAKGNILERFSAQQFPDLHSELNLSSLELGDSALYFCASSVTGSSYNEQFFGPGTRLTVL.